This T cell receptor (beta chain) was obtained from a study of T cell responses to AZD1222 COVID-19 vaccine. Findings and caveats of the study: The donor cohort was predominantly white British with a female majority, and clonal diversity may have been underestimated.

The protocol was immunoSEQ multiplex PCR, while the TCRdb copy is restricted to in-frame clones and leaves out a portion. Found here are roughly 51,000 clones, approximately 88% of them singletons; the top ten hold around 13%. Germline V gene lookup returns CDR1 KGHSH and CDR2 LQKENI. The CDR3 totals 12 residues. V lost 3 bases and J lost 6, with 9 bases in between. On this clone itself: Its antigen is still unknown.

Sequences were derived from peripheral blood, sampled 28 days after the second AZD1222 dose. The source is an adult who received the AZD1222 COVID-19 vaccine. The V and J genes are TRBV18 and TRBJ2-7; D is uncertain. Here the CDR3 reads CASSPTLFEQYF. The CDR3 DNA reads TGTGCCAGCTCACCGACACTTTTCGAGCAGTACTTC.